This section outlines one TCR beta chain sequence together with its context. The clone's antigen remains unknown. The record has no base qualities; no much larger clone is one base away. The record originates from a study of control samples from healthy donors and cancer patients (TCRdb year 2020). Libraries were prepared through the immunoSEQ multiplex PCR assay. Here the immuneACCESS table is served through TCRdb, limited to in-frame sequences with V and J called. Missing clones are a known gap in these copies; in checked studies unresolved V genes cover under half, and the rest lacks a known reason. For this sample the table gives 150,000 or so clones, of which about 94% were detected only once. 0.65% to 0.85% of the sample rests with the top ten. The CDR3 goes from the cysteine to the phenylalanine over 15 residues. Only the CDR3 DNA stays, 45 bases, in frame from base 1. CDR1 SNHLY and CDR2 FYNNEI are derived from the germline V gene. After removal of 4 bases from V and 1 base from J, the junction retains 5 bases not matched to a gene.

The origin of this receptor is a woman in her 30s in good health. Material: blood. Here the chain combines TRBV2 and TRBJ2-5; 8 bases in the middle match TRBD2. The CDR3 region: CASSAGSGVQETQYF. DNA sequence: TGTGCCAGCAGTGCGGGTAGCGGGGTCCAAGAGACCCAGTACTTC. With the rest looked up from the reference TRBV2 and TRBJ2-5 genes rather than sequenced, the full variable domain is EPEVTQTPSHQVTQMGQEVILRCVPISNHLYFYWYRQILGQKVEFLVSFYNNEISEKSEIFDDQFSVERPDGSNFTLKIRSTKLEDSAMYFCASSAGSGVQETQYFGPGTRLLVL.